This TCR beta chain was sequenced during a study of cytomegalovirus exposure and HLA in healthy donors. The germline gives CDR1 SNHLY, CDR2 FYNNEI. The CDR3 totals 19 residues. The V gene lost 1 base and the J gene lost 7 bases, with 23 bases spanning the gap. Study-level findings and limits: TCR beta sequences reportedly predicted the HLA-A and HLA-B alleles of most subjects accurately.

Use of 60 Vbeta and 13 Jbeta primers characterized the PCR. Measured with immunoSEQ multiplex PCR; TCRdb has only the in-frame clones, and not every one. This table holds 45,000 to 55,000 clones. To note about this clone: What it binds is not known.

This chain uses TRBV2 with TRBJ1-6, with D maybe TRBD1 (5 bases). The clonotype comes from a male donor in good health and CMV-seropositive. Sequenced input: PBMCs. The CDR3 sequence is CASSEVRGMGQGGNSPLHF. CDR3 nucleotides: TGTGCCAGCAGTGAAGTCCGGGGAATGGGGCAGGGAGGCAATTCACCCCTCCACTTT.